The clone carrying this T cell receptor beta chain was seen many times. What it binds is unknown. Excluded were patients with other autoimmune diseases, uncontrolled infections, pregnancy or lactation. This sample stems from a study of Graves' ophthalmopathy and Graves' hyperthyroidism. For repertoire sequencing, the TCR beta CDR3 regions were amplified from RNA transcripts. The first round was an RT-PCR with HTBI primers, and the second round was a multiplex PCR. TCRdb redid the calling of the multiplex PCR reads with MiXCR, one entry per CDR3 protein. The data show over a million distinct CDR3 sequences, approximately 35% seen once. The study, taken as a whole, reports: Thyroid clonotypes that were expanded above 0.001 frequency mostly also appeared in blood.

The V end was cut by 9 bases, the J end by 7 bases, with 12 bases between. CDR3 length equals 11 residues. Germline V gives CDR1 LNHDA, CDR2 SQIVND (reference sequence). This receptor was identified in an adult man with Graves' hyperthyroidism. Specimen: peripheral blood or thyroid tissue (not recorded which). The J gene is TRBJ1-1, the V gene TRBV19; a possible D gene is TRBD1 (5 bases). The CDR3 spells CASKQDGEAFF. The CDR3 nucleotides are TGTGCCAGCAAACAGGACGGTGAAGCTTTCTTT.